The clone carrying this T cell receptor beta chain was counted at least ten times. No antigen is known for it. The entry originates in a study of shared clonotypes between healthy human individuals. Study findings and constraints: Shared across a handful of donors were around 4.7% of the naive CD4 clonotypes.

Assay execution proceeded at the deep level. In the original workflow: Filtering differed, since immunoSEQ gave only junction sequences and no quality scores. Assay used: immunoSEQ multiplex PCR; TCRdb lists only in-frame clones, some missing. For V, J and clone size, that table is used; D and trimming come from the DNA. The sample consists of about 110,000 clones, about 71% of them appearing once. The donors were all Caucasian adults (living in Nashville, Tennessee). The source material was memory CD8+ T cells sorted from blood. Subset meaning: CD45RO+ cells pooled with CCR7-negative TemRA cells. The receptor comes from a woman aged 30 to 39 in good health.

The CDR3 DNA reads as TGTGCCAGCAGTGAATTGGCGGGAGGCGGGGAGACCCAGTACTTC. Protein product: CASSELAGGGETQYF. This chain connects TRBV6-1 to TRBJ2-5, with TRBD2 identical over 8 bases. In germline, CDR1 is MNHNS, CDR2 SASEGT. CDR3 size: 15 residues. Trimming took 2 bases from V and 5 from J; bases not matched to a gene: 7.